The 27 T cell receptor beta chains reported below all come from one sample, sequenced in a study of T cells in Graves' hyperthyroidism and ophthalmopathy. Authors of the study amplified TCR beta CDR3 regions from RNA transcripts. HTBI primers drove first-round RT-PCR of the TCR CDR3. A single record per CDR3 protein comes from TCRdb applying MiXCR to the multiplex PCR reads. The table has approximately 640,000 distinct CDR3 sequences, roughly 15% seen once. The material sequenced was blood. These receptors originate from a young woman with Graves' hyperthyroidism.

At least ten counts were recorded for this clonotype. The rearrangement joins TRBV15 to TRBJ2-7; no reliable D call. Germline CDR1 LNHNV, CDR2 YYDKDF (reference sequence). V lost 0 bases and J lost 3, with 9 bases in between. The CDR3 runs 14 residues. The CDR3 is CATSRDRNGYEQYF. CDR3 DNA sequence: TGTGCCACCAGCAGAGATCGGAATGGCTACGAGCAGTACTTC. Drawing the rest from reference TRBV15 and TRBJ2-7, the complete variable domain is DAMVIQNPRYQVTQFGKPVTLSCSQTLNHNVMYWYQQKSSQAPKLLFHYYDKDFNNEADTPDNFQSRRPNTSFCFLDIRSPGLGDTAMYLCATSRDRNGYEQYFGPGTRLTVT.

This clonotype was counted many times. The chain recombines TRBV27 with TRBJ1-2, with TRBD1 identical over 9 bases. Germline-derived CDR1 and CDR2 are MNHEY and SMNVEV (reference sequence). V dropped 6 bases and J dropped 4; count of bases not matched to a gene: 3. This CDR3 is built from 13 residues. As DNA, the CDR3 is TGTGCCAGCAGGTTACAGGGGGCCTATGGCTACACCTTC. Translated, it gives CASRLQGAYGYTF.

This clonotype was counted only a few times. J is TRBJ2-5 and V is TRBV9, with D tentatively TRBD2 (6 bases). This CDR3 contains 12 residues. V dropped 4 bases and J dropped 7 bases, with 11 bases sitting between them. Germline V CDR1 and CDR2: SGDLS, YYNGEE. The CDR3 reads CASSLEGGTQYF. The CDR3 DNA is TGTGCCAGCAGCCTGGAGGGTGGGACCCAGTACTTC.

The chain is built from TRBV12-3 or TRBV12-4 and TRBJ1-2; 7 bases align to TRBD1. The CDR3 sequence is 16 residues long. The J segment lost 3 bases and the V segment lost 5 bases, leaving 12 bases of the junction unmatched. This CDR3 is CASSPPGQSSYYGYTF. The CDR3 DNA follows: TGTGCCAGCAGTCCGCCGGGACAGAGTTCTTACTATGGCTACACCTTC.

This clonotype was recorded at least ten times. The genes are TRBV3-1 and TRBJ1-5; perhaps TRBD1 as D (6 bases). The V end lost 1 base, the J end lost 4 bases, and 11 bases lay between the germline ends. Germline V gene lookup returns CDR1 LGHDT and CDR2 YNNKEL (reference sequence). The CDR3 extends over 15 amino acids. The CDR3 reads CASSQGGGGNQPQHF. CDR3 DNA: TGTGCCAGCAGCCAAGGCGGGGGCGGTAATCAGCCCCAGCATTTT.

This clonotype was picked up a small number of times. The chain is built from TRBV19 and TRBJ2-1, with D maybe TRBD2 (6 bases). Trimming removed 6 bases from V and 6 bases from J, with 15 bases in between. Germline V gene data show CDR1 as LNHDA and CDR2 as SQIVND (reference sequence). The CDR3 loop spans 14 amino acids. The CDR3 region is CASRGVGRSNEQFF. The CDR3 nucleotides are TGTGCCAGTAGGGGTGTCGGGAGAAGCAATGAGCAGTTCTTC.

In the case of this clonotype: With a much larger clone just one base away, this may be a read error. This chain links TRBV27 with TRBJ2-7; 8 nucleotides match TRBD1. V was clipped by 8 bases and J by 4 bases; unmatched bases: 13. The CDR3 contains 15 residues. Per germline, CDR1 MNHEY and CDR2 SMNVEV (reference sequence). CDR3 residues: CASVPQAGGLYEQYF. DNA of the CDR3: TGTGCCAGCGTTCCACAGGCAGGGGGCTTATACGAGCAGTACTTC.

The rearrangement joins TRBV20-1 to TRBJ1-5; D is possibly TRBD1 (5 bases). Trimming took off 3 bases at V and 3 bases at J, with 18 bases between the two ends. From germline, CDR1 is DFQATT and CDR2 SNEGSKA (reference sequence). There are 16 residues in the CDR3. CDR3 in amino acids: CSASNPPAGTNQPQHF. In DNA, the CDR3 is TGCAGTGCTAGCAATCCACCGGCAGGGACCAATCAGCCCCAGCATTTT.

This clonotype turned up a few times. This sequence joins TRBV9 and TRBJ2-2; 10 bases line up with TRBD2. The V gene end was trimmed by 3 bases and the J gene end by 6 bases; junction bases not matched to a gene: 14. The CDR3 runs to 18 residues. The germline CDR1 and CDR2 sequences are SGDLS and YYNGEE. CDR3 sequence reads: CASSARLAGQGLSGELFF. CDR3 coding DNA: TGTGCCAGCAGCGCCAGACTAGCGGGCCAGGGACTCTCCGGGGAGCTGTTTTTT.

This clonotype has only a few counts. The chain has TRBV20-1 and TRBJ1-5; 10 bases are a match to TRBD1. CDR3 length: 17 amino acids. Germline V gives CDR1 DFQATT, CDR2 SNEGSKA (reference sequence). J lost 0 bases, V lost 0 bases, and 5 bases had no gene match. The CDR3 loop reads CSARDMDRGYSNQPQHF. DNA of the CDR3: TGCAGTGCTAGAGATATGGACAGGGGGTATAGCAATCAGCCCCAGCATTTT.

The V and J genes are TRBV2 and TRBJ2-3; D gene uncertain. V lost 1 base and J lost 4, with 15 bases in between. Germline CDR1 and CDR2: SNHLY and FYNNEI. This CDR3 contains 16 residues. The CDR3 sequence: CASSEGTTGTADTQYF. The CDR3 nucleotides are TGTGCCAGCAGTGAAGGGACCACTGGCACGGCAGATACGCAGTATTTT. The complete variable domain, with remaining parts taken from reference TRBV2 and TRBJ2-3, reads EPEVTQTPSHQVTQMGQEVILRCVPISNHLYFYWYRQILGQKVEFLVSFYNNEISEKSEIFDDQFSVERPDGSNFTLKIRSTKLEDSAMYFCASSEGTTGTADTQYFGPGTRLTVL.

This clonotype was counted many times. The chain joins TRBV5-1 to TRBJ1-2, with D perhaps TRBD1 (5 bases). V was trimmed by 4 bases and J by 6 bases, leaving 13 bases between them. The CDR3 extends over 13 amino acids. The germline V gene encodes CDR1 SGHRS and CDR2 YFSETQ. The CDR3 DNA sequence: TGCGCCAGCAGCGTTCAGGGTATGGATGGCTACACCTTC. Amino acid sequence: CASSVQGMDGYTF.

CDR3 in DNA: TGTGCCAGTAGTAGGGTCGCCGGGACAGGGGCCACTGAAGCTTTCTTT. Translating it yields CASSRVAGTGATEAFF. The chain carries TRBV19 and TRBJ1-1; 10 nucleotides align to TRBD1. J was trimmed by 4 bases and V by 4 bases; bases with no gene match: 9. Germline V CDR1 and CDR2: LNHDA, SQIVND (reference sequence). This CDR3 region has 16 residues.

About this clonotype: A much larger clone sits a single nucleotide away, making a read error possible. The V gene is TRBV6-5, the J gene TRBJ1-1; D gene uncertain. Germline assignment: CDR1 MNHEY and CDR2 SVGAGI. The length of the CDR3 is 15 residues. The CDR3 sequence is CASSSAGRLNTKAFF. In DNA form, the CDR3 reads TGTGCCAGCAGTTCCGCCGGACGGCTGAACACTAAAGCTTTCTTT.

At least ten counts were recorded for this clonotype. The gene calls are TRBV6-2 or TRBV6-3 and TRBJ2-1; D gene uncertain. CDR3 length equals 12 residues. Germline V gene data show CDR1 as MNHEY and CDR2 as SVGEGT. V lost 5 bases and J 3 bases, leaving 5 bases between the germline ends. CDR3 sequence: CASSTLYNEQFF. CDR3 nucleotides: TGTGCCAGCAGTACCCTCTACAATGAGCAGTTCTTC.

Many counts were recorded for this clonotype. The chain recombines TRBV7-9 with TRBJ2-7, with TRBD2 as a possible D gene (6 bases). CDR1 is SEHNR, CDR2 FQNEAQ, per germline (reference sequence). V lost 3 bases to trimming and J lost 3 bases, with 9 bases between them. The CDR3 contains 13 residues. CDR3 in amino acids: CASSFPGDYEQYF. The CDR3 DNA is TGTGCCAGCAGCTTTCCGGGAGACTACGAGCAGTACTTC.

DNA of the CDR3: TGTGCCAGCAGCTTAGGGGACAGGGTGGAGCAGTTCTTC. Protein: CASSLGDRVEQFF. The gene calls are TRBV11-2 and TRBJ2-1, with 9 nucleotides matching TRBD1. Germline assignment: CDR1 SGHAT and CDR2 FQNNGV. The junction had 2 bases not matched to a gene; V was cut back by 1 base and J by 10 bases. The CDR3 runs to 13 residues.

This clonotype has ten or more counts. The chain carries TRBV15 and TRBJ2-3; weak D call: TRBD2 (7 bases). This CDR3 region has 15 residues. Germline CDR1 reads LNHNV; CDR2 reads YYDKDF (reference sequence). The germline V and J ends were trimmed by 6 bases and 6 bases, with 19 bases remaining between them. The CDR3 DNA reads TGTGCCACCAGACCACCAGGGGAGGGCTCGGATACGCAGTATTTT. As protein: CATRPPGEGSDTQYF.

This chain links TRBV5-5 with TRBJ2-1; 8 positions agree with TRBD2. This CDR3 spans 14 amino acids. V lost 1 base to trimming and J lost 8 bases; unmatched junction nucleotides: 5. Germline V CDR1 and CDR2: SGHKS, YYEKEE (reference sequence). As DNA, the CDR3 is TGTGCCAGCAGCTTGACGGGGGGGACCTATGAGCAGTTCTTC. Residues: CASSLTGGTYEQFF.

This rearrangement joins TRBV20-1 to TRBJ2-4; D not resolved. This CDR3 has 10 amino acids. V dropped 6 bases and J dropped 4 bases, with 4 bases sitting between them. Germline loops: CDR1 DFQATT, CDR2 SNEGSKA (reference sequence). CDR3 residues: CSAMKNIQYF. The CDR3, as DNA: TGCAGTGCCATGAAAAACATTCAGTACTTC.

This chain links TRBV6-5 with TRBJ1-1; D uncertain. V shed 6 bases and J shed 3 bases, with 14 bases lying between them. CDR1 and CDR2 from the germline V gene are MNHEY and SVGAGI. The CDR3 totals 14 residues. CDR3 amino acids: CASSTRRGYTEAFF. The DNA of the CDR3 is TGTGCCAGCAGCACTCGACGGGGATACACTGAAGCTTTCTTT.

The chain has TRBV29-1 and TRBJ1-2; D is unclear. The germline V gene has CDR1 SQVTM and CDR2 ANQGSEA. V gave up 4 bases and J gave up 2 bases, with 14 bases separating them. This CDR3 has 14 residues. The DNA for the CDR3 is TGCAGCGTTGCCGGGAGCCACCTAAACTATGGCTACACCTTC. This encodes CSVAGSHLNYGYTF.

V is TRBV20-1 and J is TRBJ1-2, with 8 nucleotides matching TRBD1. The germline V gene encodes CDR1 DFQATT and CDR2 SNEGSKA (reference sequence). After removal of 3 bases from V and 0 bases from J, the junction contained 21 bases not matched to a gene. The length of the CDR3 is 20 residues. The CDR3 spells CSARVSSLPGQVPSNYGYTF. The CDR3 DNA sequence: TGCAGTGCTAGGGTTTCGTCCCTCCCGGGACAGGTTCCTTCTAACTATGGCTACACCTTC.

This clonotype was counted only a few times. V gene TRBV28 combines with J gene TRBJ2-7; TRBD2 agrees at 10 bases. Unmatched junction bases numbered 3, after V lost 5 bases and J lost 2 bases. Germline V gene data show CDR1 as MDHEN and CDR2 as SYDVKM. The CDR3 runs to 14 residues. The CDR3 DNA reads as TGTGCCAGCAGTGTACTAGCGGGAACCTACGAGCAGTACTTC. Amino acids: CASSVLAGTYEQYF.

The CDR3 spells CASSTGQTLYGYTF. The CDR3 nucleotides read TGTGCCAGCAGTACTGGACAGACGCTCTATGGCTACACCTTC. The rearrangement uses TRBV12-3 or TRBV12-4 and TRBJ1-2; possible D gene TRBD1, 6 bases. The V and J ends lost 5 bases and 4 bases respectively, with 14 bases between them. CDR3 length equals 14 residues.

There are many counts of this clonotype. V and J are TRBV12-3 or TRBV12-4 and TRBJ2-7; possible D gene TRBD2, 5 bases. The CDR3 has 15 residues. Trimming removed 6 bases at V and 2 bases at J, with 17 bases between. For the CDR3, the DNA is TGTGCCAGCAGCTTTGACTACCCCCCTACCTACGAGCAGTACTTC. This codes for CASSFDYPPTYEQYF.

This clonotype has just a few counts. The rearrangement uses TRBV5-1 and TRBJ1-6; D is ambiguous. Trimming cost V 4 bases and J 2 bases, with 10 bases left between them. The CDR3 consists of 15 residues. Germline V gene lookup returns CDR1 SGHRS and CDR2 YFSETQ. The CDR3 region has the DNA TGCGCCAGCAGCGAAAGAGGGACCTATAATTCACCCCTCCACTTT. This encodes CASSERGTYNSPLHF.